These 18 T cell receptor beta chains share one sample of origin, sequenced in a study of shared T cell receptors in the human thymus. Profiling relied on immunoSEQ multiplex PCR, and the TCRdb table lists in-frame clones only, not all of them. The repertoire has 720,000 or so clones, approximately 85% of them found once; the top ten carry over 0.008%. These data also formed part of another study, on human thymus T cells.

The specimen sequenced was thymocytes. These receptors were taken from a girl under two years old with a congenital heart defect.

Here the CDR3 DNA reads TGTGCCAGCAGTTCGGACAGTATCTCTGGAAACACCATATATTTT. This gives the protein CASSSDSISGNTIYF. The chain has TRBV27 and TRBJ1-3, with a possible D match to TRBD1 (6 bases). CDR1 and CDR2 (germline): MNHEY, SMNVEV (reference sequence). Deletions cut 4 bases from V and 0 bases from J, with 10 bases between. This CDR3 contains 15 residues.

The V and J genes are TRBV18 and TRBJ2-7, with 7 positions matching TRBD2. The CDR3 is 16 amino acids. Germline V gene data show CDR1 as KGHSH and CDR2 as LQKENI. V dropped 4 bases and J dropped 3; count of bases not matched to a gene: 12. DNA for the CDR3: TGTGCCAGCTCACAGGGGAAGCGGGGCTCGCTCTACGAGCAGTACTTC. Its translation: CASSQGKRGSLYEQYF.

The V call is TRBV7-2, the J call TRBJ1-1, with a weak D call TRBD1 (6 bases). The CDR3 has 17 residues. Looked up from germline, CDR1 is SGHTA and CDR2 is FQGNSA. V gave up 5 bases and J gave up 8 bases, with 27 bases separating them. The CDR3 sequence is CASSDFKYGDRLKEAFF. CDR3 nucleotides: TGTGCCAGCAGCGACTTCAAATATGGTGACAGGCTGAAAGAAGCTTTCTTT.

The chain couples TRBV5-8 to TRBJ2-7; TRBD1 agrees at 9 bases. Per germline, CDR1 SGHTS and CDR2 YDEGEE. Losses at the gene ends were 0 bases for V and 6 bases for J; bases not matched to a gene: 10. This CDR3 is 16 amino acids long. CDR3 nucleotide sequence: TGTGCCAGCAGCTTGGCCAAGCCGACAGGGGGTTGCGAGCAGTACTTC. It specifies CASSLAKPTGGCEQYF.

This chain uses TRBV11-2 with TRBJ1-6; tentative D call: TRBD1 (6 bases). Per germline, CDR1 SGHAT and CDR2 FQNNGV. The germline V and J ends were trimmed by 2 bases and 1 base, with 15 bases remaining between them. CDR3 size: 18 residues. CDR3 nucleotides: TGTGCCAGCAGCTTAAGGGGGGGCTTGGGGTCCTATAATTCACCCCTCCACTTT. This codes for CASSLRGGLGSYNSPLHF.

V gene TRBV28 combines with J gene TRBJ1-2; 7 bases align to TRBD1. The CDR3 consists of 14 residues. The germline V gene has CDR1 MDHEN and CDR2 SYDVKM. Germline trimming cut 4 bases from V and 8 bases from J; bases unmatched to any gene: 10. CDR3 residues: CASSSGQVGCGYTF. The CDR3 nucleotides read TGTGCCAGCAGTTCCGGACAGGTGGGATGCGGCTACACCTTC.

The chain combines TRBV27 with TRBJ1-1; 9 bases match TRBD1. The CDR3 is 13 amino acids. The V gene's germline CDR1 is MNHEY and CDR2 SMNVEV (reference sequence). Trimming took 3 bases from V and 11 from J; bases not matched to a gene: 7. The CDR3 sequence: CASSFDRGRVAFF. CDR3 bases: TGTGCCAGCAGTTTCGACAGGGGGAGGGTTGCTTTCTTT.

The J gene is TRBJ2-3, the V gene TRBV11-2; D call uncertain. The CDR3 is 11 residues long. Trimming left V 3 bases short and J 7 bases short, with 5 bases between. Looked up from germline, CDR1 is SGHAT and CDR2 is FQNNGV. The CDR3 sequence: CASSFANTQYF. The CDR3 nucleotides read TGTGCCAGCAGCTTTGCGAATACGCAGTATTTT. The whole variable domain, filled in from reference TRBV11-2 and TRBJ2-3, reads EAGVAQSPRYKIIEKRQSVAFWCNPISGHATLYWYQQILGQGPKLLIQFQNNGVVDDSQLPKDRFSAERLKGVDSTLKIQPAKLEDSAVYLCASSFANTQYFGPGTRLTVL.

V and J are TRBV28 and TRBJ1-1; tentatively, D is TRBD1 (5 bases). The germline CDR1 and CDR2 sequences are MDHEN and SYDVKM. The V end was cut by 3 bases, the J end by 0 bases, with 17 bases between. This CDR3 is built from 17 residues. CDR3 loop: CASSFSYGAGMNTEAFF. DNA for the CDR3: TGTGCCAGCAGTTTTAGTTACGGGGCGGGAATGAACACTGAAGCTTTCTTT.

The CDR3 here is CASRDRGRPYEQYF. CDR3 nucleotides: TGTGCCAGCAGGGACAGGGGGCGACCCTACGAGCAGTACTTC. The rearrangement joins TRBV28 to TRBJ2-7, with TRBD1 matching 11 bases. V shed 6 bases, J shed 2 bases, and the junction held 3 bases outside the gene matches. Germline V lookup: CDR1 MDHEN, CDR2 SYDVKM. This CDR3 is built from 14 residues.

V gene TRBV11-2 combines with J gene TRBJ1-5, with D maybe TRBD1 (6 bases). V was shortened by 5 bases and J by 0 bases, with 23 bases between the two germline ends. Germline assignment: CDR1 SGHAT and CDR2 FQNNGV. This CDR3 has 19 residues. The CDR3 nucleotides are TGTGCCAGCAGCCCCTCGACAGGCCGAGATCGAAATAGCAATCAGCCCCAGCATTTT. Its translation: CASSPSTGRDRNSNQPQHF.

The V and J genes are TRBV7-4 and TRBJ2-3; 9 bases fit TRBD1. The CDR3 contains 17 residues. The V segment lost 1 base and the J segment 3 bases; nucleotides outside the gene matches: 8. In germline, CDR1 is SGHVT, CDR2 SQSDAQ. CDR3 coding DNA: TGTGCCAGCAGCTTAGACAGGGGGCTCGGTAGGACAGATACGCAGTATTTT. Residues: CASSLDRGLGRTDTQYF.

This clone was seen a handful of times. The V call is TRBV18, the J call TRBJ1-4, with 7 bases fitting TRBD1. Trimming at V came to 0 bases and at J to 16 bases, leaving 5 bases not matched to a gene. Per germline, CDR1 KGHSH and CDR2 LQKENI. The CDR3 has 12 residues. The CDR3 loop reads CASSPPGQLKFF. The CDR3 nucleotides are TGTGCCAGCTCACCACCGGGACAGCTCAAGTTTTTT.

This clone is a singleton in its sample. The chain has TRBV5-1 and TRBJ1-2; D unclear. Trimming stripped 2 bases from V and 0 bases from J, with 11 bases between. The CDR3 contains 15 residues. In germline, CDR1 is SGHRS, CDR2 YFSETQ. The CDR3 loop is CASSFSSGANYGYTF. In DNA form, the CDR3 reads TGCGCCAGCAGCTTTAGCAGTGGAGCTAACTATGGCTACACCTTC.

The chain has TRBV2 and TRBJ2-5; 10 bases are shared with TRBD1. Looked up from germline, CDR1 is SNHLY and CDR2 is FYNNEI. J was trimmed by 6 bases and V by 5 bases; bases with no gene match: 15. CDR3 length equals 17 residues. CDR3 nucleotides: TGTGCCAGCAGTAGGGGGACAGGGGTGAAGATGGCACAGACCCAGTACTTC. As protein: CASSRGTGVKMAQTQYF.

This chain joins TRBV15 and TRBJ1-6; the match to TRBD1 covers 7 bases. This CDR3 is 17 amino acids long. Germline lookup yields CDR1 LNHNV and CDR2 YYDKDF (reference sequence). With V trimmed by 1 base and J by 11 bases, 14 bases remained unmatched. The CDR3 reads CATSRGPTGLKIPPLHF. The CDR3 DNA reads TGTGCCACCAGCAGAGGCCCGACAGGGCTTAAGATTCCACCCCTCCACTTT.

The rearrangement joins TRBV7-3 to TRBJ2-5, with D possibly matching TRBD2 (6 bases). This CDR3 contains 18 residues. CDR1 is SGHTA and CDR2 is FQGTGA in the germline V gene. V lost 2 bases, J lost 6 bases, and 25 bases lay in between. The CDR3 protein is CASSLWGLDMIWEKTQYF. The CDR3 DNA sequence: TGTGCCAGCAGCTTATGGGGACTTGATATGATCTGGGAGAAGACCCAGTACTTC.

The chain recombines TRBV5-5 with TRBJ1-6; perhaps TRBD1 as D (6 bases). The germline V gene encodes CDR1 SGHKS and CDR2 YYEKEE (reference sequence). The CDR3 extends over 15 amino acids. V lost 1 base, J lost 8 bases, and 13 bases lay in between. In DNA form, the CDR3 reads TGTGCCAGCAGCTTGCTGGGACACCGTTATTCACCCCTCCACTTT. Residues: CASSLLGHRYSPLHF.